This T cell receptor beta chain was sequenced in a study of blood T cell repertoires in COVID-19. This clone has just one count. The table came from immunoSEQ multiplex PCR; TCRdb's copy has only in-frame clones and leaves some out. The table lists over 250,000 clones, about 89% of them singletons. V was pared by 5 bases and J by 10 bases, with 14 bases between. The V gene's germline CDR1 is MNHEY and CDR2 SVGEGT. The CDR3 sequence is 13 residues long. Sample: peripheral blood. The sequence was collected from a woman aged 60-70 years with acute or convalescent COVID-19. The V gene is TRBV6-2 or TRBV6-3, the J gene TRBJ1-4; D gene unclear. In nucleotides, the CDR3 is TGTGCCAGCAGTCTAGACGGGAGTGGAAAACTGTTTTTT. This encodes CASSLDGSGKLFF.